A selection of T cell receptor beta chains follows, all from one sample in a study of technical replicates of blood from a handful of donors. Some clones are missing from TCRdb's copy, which holds only in-frame ones; the method was immunoSEQ multiplex PCR. This sample has more than 75,000 clones, with 94% found just once. Sequenced: T cells isolated from PBMCs. The receptors originated from a human donor in good health. The conserved cysteine and the conserved F or W are not part of the CDR3 here.

j_call: TRBJ2-1
v_call: TRBV19
cdr3_aa: ASTMGQGPFYYNEQF

j_call: TRBJ2-3
v_call: TRBV7-6
cdr3_aa: ASSSLAGSTDTQY

j_call: TRBJ2-5
v_call: TRBV19
cdr3_aa: ASSPLADQGETQY

j_call: TRBJ2-2
v_call: TRBV30
cdr3_aa: AWSHRGTGELF

j_call: TRBJ2-5
v_call: TRBV7-8
cdr3_aa: ASSSARFQETQY

j_call: TRBJ2-1
v_call: TRBV2
cdr3_aa: ASSEGTGGNEQF

j_call: TRBJ2-1
v_call: TRBV10-1
cdr3_aa: ASSESVGASYNEQF

j_call: TRBJ2-3
v_call: TRBV7-9
cdr3_aa: ASRGIAGGPDTQY

j_call: TRBJ2-3
v_call: TRBV9
cdr3_aa: ASSVGGGADTQY

j_call: TRBJ1-2
v_call: TRBV5-5
cdr3_aa: ASSFLDSYGYT

j_call: TRBJ2-5
v_call: TRBV6-5
cdr3_aa: ASSYSPGGKETQY

j_call: TRBJ2-2
v_call: TRBV29-1
cdr3_aa: SVEGIRGDTGELF

j_call: TRBJ2-1
v_call: TRBV15
cdr3_aa: ATSALAGSYNEQF

j_call: TRBJ1-1
v_call: TRBV30
cdr3_aa: AWSGYRGTEAF

j_call: TRBJ2-5
v_call: TRBV5-1
cdr3_aa: ASSATGEETQY

j_call: TRBJ2-7
v_call: TRBV4-1
cdr3_aa: ASSQGGSRREQY

j_call: TRBJ2-7
v_call: TRBV11-1
cdr3_aa: ASSASGLGGAYEQY

j_call: TRBJ2-1
v_call: TRBV4-2
cdr3_aa: ASSQATRGALEYNEQF

j_call: TRBJ2-1
v_call: TRBV11-2
cdr3_aa: ASSSQPIPSSYNEQF

j_call: TRBJ2-2
v_call: TRBV27
cdr3_aa: VSSLSEVPSGELF

j_call: TRBJ2-5
v_call: TRBV4-1
cdr3_aa: ASSHPLGLPLGGRAVETQY

j_call: TRBJ2-7
v_call: TRBV15
cdr3_aa: ATSREFGDNSYEQY

j_call: TRBJ2-6
v_call: TRBV4-2
cdr3_aa: ASSQEILVQGFSGANVLT

j_call: TRBJ2-7
v_call: TRBV5-6
cdr3_aa: ASSPLTGTRGNEQY

j_call: TRBJ2-1
v_call: TRBV13
cdr3_aa: ASSRGLAGYNEQF

j_call: TRBJ2-3
v_call: TRBV28
cdr3_aa: ASSLGPGYTDTQY

j_call: TRBJ1-1
v_call: TRBV9
cdr3_aa: ASSVGINTEAF

j_call: TRBJ2-2
v_call: TRBV27
cdr3_aa: ASGGQQNTGELF

j_call: TRBJ2-7
v_call: TRBV28
cdr3_aa: ASSYGRGGYEQY

j_call: TRBJ2-1
v_call: TRBV13
cdr3_aa: ASSPRDNEQF

j_call: TRBJ1-2
v_call: TRBV30
cdr3_aa: ASDRVVGGYT

j_call: TRBJ2-5
v_call: TRBV5-4
cdr3_aa: ASSPRTGRGQETQY

j_call: TRBJ1-2
v_call: TRBV28
cdr3_aa: ASSSTGSSDYGYT

j_call: TRBJ2-1
v_call: TRBV6-1
cdr3_aa: ASSRGPYNEQF

j_call: TRBJ2-7
v_call: TRBV2
cdr3_aa: ASSPGLALGY

j_call: TRBJ1-2
v_call: TRBV20-1
cdr3_aa: SQPRGYGYT

j_call: TRBJ1-1
v_call: TRBV2
cdr3_aa: ATTPGQGNEAF

j_call: TRBJ2-7
v_call: TRBV7-9
cdr3_aa: ASSLSRLSYEQY

j_call: TRBJ1-6
v_call: TRBV11-2
cdr3_aa: ASSLGGYNSPLH

j_call: TRBJ2-7
v_call: TRBV4-2
cdr3_aa: ASSQGAGLAGSLSYEQY